This TCR beta chain came from a study of blood T cell repertoires in COVID-19 (dated by TCRdb to the early 2020s). Context from the whole study: Samples covering the acute and convalescent phases of COVID-19 were provided by collaborators in the United States, Italy and Spain. The prospective study material was composed of cDNA or gDNA derived from T cells, B-cell-depleted T cells, or PBMCs. The dataset comprised deeply sampled blood TCRbeta repertoires from subjects exposed to, actively infected with, or recovered from COVID-19. The repertoires were released in a freely available public database meant as a resource for research on the immune response to SARS-CoV-2. The samples were drawn from two sources: the first 160 participants of the ongoing ImmuneRACE study, and 950 to 1,500 subjects contributed by 6 global collaborators. A de-identified subject ID, COVID-19 status, age in years and sex were almost always included in the sample metadata. Where available, HLA class I and class II types were taken from metadata supplied by the sample provider and were not determined by assay-based typing.

About this clone itself: What antigen it recognizes has not been identified. No per-base quality is available; no much larger clone lies one base away.

The full study reports these points: Clinical and demographic metadata were provided uncurated, with the amount varying by source and participant.

Collaborating institutions collected whole blood in K2EDTA tubes following their own protocols. For TCRbeta analysis, collaborators shipped samples in one of three forms: frozen whole blood, isolated PBMCs, or DNA extracted from either of those sample types. Including the terminal cysteine and phenylalanine, the CDR3 comprises 15 residues. Left in the record is the CDR3 DNA by itself, 45 bases read in frame from the first base. After removal of 2 bases from V and 8 bases from J, the junction retains 4 bases not matched to a gene. Reading the germline V gene (reference sequence) gives CDR1 SEHNR and CDR2 FQNEAQ. The immunoSEQ Assay, a bias-controlled multiplex PCR, was used to amplify TCRbeta CDR3 regions from genomic DNA. The original pipeline was this. Nucleated cell counts per sample were estimated from amplification of reference gene primers within the assay. Sequence reads were collapsed and filtered to measure the absolute abundance of every unique TCRbeta CDR3 rearrangement. For each sample, productive Simpson clonality was calculated by taking the square root of Simpson's diversity index across productive rearrangements. TCRdb holds this immuneACCESS table with in-frame rearrangements only. Some clones are missing; in checked studies, unresolved V genes explain under half, and the rest has no known cause. The D gene and trimming were derived from the DNA, and the V and J assignments and clone size from that table. Counted in this sample were about 140,000 clones; around 83% of them appeared once. The ten largest make up approximately 1.4% of the sample.

Sequenced material: peripheral blood. The sequence was collected from a human donor in a cohort sampled during active COVID-19. The chain was built from TRBV7-9 and TRBJ1-4; 11 nucleotides in the junction match TRBD1. The nucleotide sequence reads as follows: TGTGCCAGCAGCTTAAGGACAGGGGGCGAAGAAAAACTGTTTTTT. It codes for CASSLRTGGEEKLFF.